One TCR beta chain is described in this entry. Its specificity is unknown. TCRdb re-called the 5' RACE reads with MiXCR, one entry per CDR3 protein. The sample holds under 450,000 distinct CDR3 sequences, around 22% seen once. Germline V gene sequence: CDR1 LNHDA, CDR2 SQIVND (reference sequence). V lost 6 bases and J lost 6, with 21 bases in between. There are 17 residues in the CDR3. This record comes from a study of T-cell memory formation after mild COVID-19. General observations from the study: Most CD4+ clones that shrank were in CM and EM, while CD8+ ones turned up in EMRA.

This sequence joins TRBV19 and TRBJ1-6, with D perhaps matching TRBD1 (5 bases). Material: PBMCs or a T cell subset sorted from them (not recorded which). The receptor was isolated from an adult woman who had mild COVID-19 (a few samples of this study predate the infection). Cell type and time point are not known. The CDR3 DNA reads as TGTGCCAGTAGAATAAGGGGCGCCGAACAAATTAATTCACCCCTCCACTTT. Residues: CASRIRGAEQINSPLHF. Filled out from reference TRBV19 and TRBJ1-6, the complete variable domain reads DGGITQSPKYLFRKEGQNVTLSCEQNLNHDAMYWYRQDPGQGLRLIYYSQIVNDFQKGDIAEGYSVSREKKESFPLTVTSAQKNPTAFYLCASRIRGAEQINSPLHFGNGTRLTVT.